One sample yielded the 14 T cell receptor beta chains listed below, sequenced in a study of blood T cell repertoires in COVID-19. TCRdb keeps only in-frame clones here, not all; method: immunoSEQ multiplex PCR. The table lists more than 400,000 clones, 70% to 90% of them singletons. The material sequenced was peripheral blood. Source of these receptors: a human donor in a cohort sampled during active COVID-19.

The chain has TRBV7-2 and TRBJ2-3; TRBD2 agrees at 13 bases. V trimming: 2 bases; J trimming: 3 bases; junction bases outside the gene matches: 5. CDR1 SGHTA and CDR2 FQGNSA come from the germline V gene. The CDR3 runs 17 residues. The CDR3: CASSLSGLAGITDTQYF. In nucleotides, the CDR3 is TGTGCCAGCAGCTTATCGGGACTAGCGGGAATAACAGATACGCAGTATTTT.

The V and J genes are TRBV30 and TRBJ1-2; 9 bases fit TRBD1. CDR3 length: 12 amino acids. CDR1 is GTSNPN, CDR2 SVGIG, per germline (reference sequence). J was trimmed by 14 bases and V by 2 bases; bases with no gene match: 9. The CDR3: CAWSSGQGVVTF. In DNA form, the CDR3 reads TGTGCCTGGAGTTCGGGACAGGGCGTCGTTACCTTC.

This chain links TRBV7-3 with TRBJ2-1, with TRBD2 as a possible D gene (6 bases). The CDR3 runs 15 residues. Trimming left V 0 bases short and J 5 bases short, with 11 bases between. Germline assignment: CDR1 SGHTA and CDR2 FQGTGA. The CDR3 bases are TGTGCCAGCAGCTTAACCCGACTAGTTAACAATGAGCAGTTCTTC. Its translation: CASSLTRLVNNEQFF.

This sequence joins TRBV9 and TRBJ2-2; TRBD2 matches 9 bases. The CDR3 is made up of 18 amino acids. V was clipped by 0 bases and J by 4 bases; unmatched bases: 10. Germline-derived CDR1 and CDR2 are SGDLS and YYNGEE. DNA for the CDR3: TGTGCCAGCAGCGTAGGCCCCAACGCGGGAGGGGTCACCGGGGAGCTGTTTTTT. This gives the protein CASSVGPNAGGVTGELFF.

The chain is built from TRBV9 and TRBJ2-3, with 8 bases aligning to TRBD2. V lost 0 bases to trimming and J lost 0 bases; unmatched junction nucleotides: 9. The germline gives CDR1 SGDLS, CDR2 YYNGEE. The CDR3 covers 18 residues. As DNA, the CDR3 is TGTGCCAGCAGCGTAGGAGGTAGCGGGAAAACTAGCACAGATACGCAGTATTTT. Its translation: CASSVGGSGKTSTDTQYF. Full variable domain (rest looked up from reference TRBV9 and TRBJ2-3): DSGVTQTPKHLITATGQRVTLRCSPRSGDLSVYWYQQSLDQGLQFLIQYYNGEERAKGNILERFSAQQFPDLHSELNLSSLELGDSALYFCASSVGGSGKTSTDTQYFGPGTRLTVL.

The chain combines TRBV5-4 with TRBJ2-1, with D uncertain. The CDR3 consists of 12 residues. Trimming cost V 3 bases and J 6 bases, with 7 bases left between them. Germline-derived CDR1 and CDR2 are SGHNT and YYREEE (reference sequence). CDR3 residues: CASSSPRNEQFF. The CDR3 region has the DNA TGTGCCAGCAGCTCCCCCCGCAATGAGCAGTTCTTC. Filled out from reference TRBV5-4 and TRBJ2-1, the complete variable domain reads ETGVTQSPTHLIKTRGQQVTLRCSSQSGHNTVSWYQQALGQGPQFIFQYYREEENGRGNFPPRFSGLQFPNYSSELNVNALELDDSALYLCASSSPRNEQFFGPGTRLTVL.

CDR3 DNA sequence: TGTGCCAGCAGCTCGGGACAGGGAGATACTGAAGCTTTCTTT. Its translation: CASSSGQGDTEAFF. The V gene is TRBV5-4, the J gene TRBJ1-1, with 9 bases lining up with TRBD1. The CDR3 consists of 14 residues. The V gene end was trimmed by 3 bases and the J gene end by 5 bases; junction bases not matched to a gene: 5. Per the germline V gene, CDR1 is SGHNT and CDR2 is YYREEE (reference sequence).

This sequence joins TRBV3-1 (or the pseudogene TRBV3-2) and TRBJ2-7; D might be TRBD1 (6 bases). The CDR3 is 14 residues long. V dropped 2 bases and J dropped 2 bases, with 10 bases sitting between them. Germline values: CDR1 LGHDT, CDR2 YNNKEL (reference sequence). CDR3 sequence reads: CASSQRGQPYEQYF. The DNA of the CDR3 is TGTGCCAGCAGCCAACGTGGACAGCCCTACGAGCAGTACTTC.

The rearrangement links TRBV28 to TRBJ1-5; D is perhaps TRBD1 (5 bases). Germline lookup yields CDR1 MDHEN and CDR2 SYDVKM. The CDR3 totals 13 residues. V lost 8 bases to trimming and J lost 6 bases, with 14 bases between them. The CDR3 nucleotides read TGTGCCAGCGGGAGGGGTGGGGGTCAGCCCCAGCATTTT. Translated, it gives CASGRGGGQPQHF.

This chain links TRBV14 with TRBJ2-3, with 11 bases fitting TRBD2. The CDR3 loop spans 15 amino acids. The V gene end was trimmed by 5 bases and the J gene end by 5 bases; junction bases not matched to a gene: 6. Per germline, CDR1 SGHDN and CDR2 FVKESK. The CDR3: CASSSLAGAQDTQYF. CDR3 nucleotide sequence: TGTGCCAGCAGCTCACTAGCGGGAGCCCAAGATACGCAGTATTTT.

The chain couples TRBV6-6 to TRBJ1-1; 7 bases line up with TRBD1. This CDR3 is built from 13 residues. Looked up from germline, CDR1 is MNHNY and CDR2 is SVGAGI (reference sequence). Trimming at V came to 3 bases and at J to 7 bases, leaving 5 bases not matched to a gene. The CDR3 protein is CASSYRGPLEAFF. The CDR3 DNA follows: TGTGCCAGCAGTTATAGGGGGCCGCTTGAAGCTTTCTTT.

Notes on this clone: This sample includes further DNA sequences coding for the same CDR3. This rearrangement joins TRBV9 to TRBJ1-1; the D gene is possibly TRBD1 (6 bases). The CDR3 loop spans 14 amino acids. Trimming shortened V by 0 bases and J by 1 base, and 7 bases separated the two germline ends. Germline CDR1 is SGDLS and CDR2 is YYNGEE. The CDR3 DNA sequence: TGTGCCAGCAGCGTAGAAGGGGGGAACACTGAAGCTTTCTTT. Protein sequence: CASSVEGGNTEAFF.

The rearrangement joins TRBV28 to TRBJ2-2; TRBD2 is a possible D gene (5 bases). From germline, CDR1 is MDHEN and CDR2 SYDVKM. Trimming removed 6 bases at V and 6 bases at J, with 14 bases between. This CDR3 comprises 14 residues. CDR3 DNA: TGTGCCAGCAGCCACACTAGGTCTCCCGGGGAGCTGTTTTTT. This translates into CASSHTRSPGELFF. Variable domain in full (rest from reference TRBV28 and TRBJ2-2): DVKVTQSSRYLVKRTGEKVFLECVQDMDHENMFWYRQDPGLGLRLIYFSYDVKMKEKGDIPEGYSVSREKKERFSLILESASTNQTSMYLCASSHTRSPGELFFGEGSRLTVL.

This sequence joins TRBV11-2 and TRBJ2-1; 7 bases align to TRBD2. The germline V gene has CDR1 SGHAT and CDR2 FQNNGV. The trim removed 2 bases at V and 10 bases at J, leaving 2 bases unmatched. The CDR3 runs to 12 residues. CDR3 amino acids: CASSLWGGEQFF. The CDR3 nucleotides are TGTGCCAGCAGCTTATGGGGGGGGGAGCAGTTCTTC.